Below are 11 T cell receptor beta chains sequenced from a single sample in a study of OX40 agonist ivuxolimab in advanced cancers. Here immunoSEQ multiplex PCR was the method, and the copy in TCRdb shows in-frame clones only, minus some. The sample has 65,000 to 80,000 clones; about 89% are singletons. The sample in question was CD4+ or CD8+ T cells sorted from blood, obtained in a trial of the OX40 agonist ivuxolimab. These receptors all stem from an adult with an advanced solid tumor such as melanoma, head and neck, liver or kidney cancer.

The chain joins TRBV6-1 to TRBJ1-5; TRBD1 might be the D (6 bases). Germline V lookup: CDR1 MNHNS, CDR2 SASEGT. The CDR3 length is 13 residues. Trimming cost V 5 bases and J 6 bases, with 11 bases left between them. The CDR3 loop is CASSLTGLQPQHF. The CDR3 coding sequence is TGTGCCAGCAGTCTGACAGGTCTTCAGCCCCAGCATTTT.

The chain recombines TRBV19 with TRBJ2-7, with 14 bases that match TRBD2. The germline CDR1 and CDR2 sequences are LNHDA and SQIVND (reference sequence). With 4 bases clipped from V and 5 bases from J, the junction kept 4 bases outside the gene matches. The CDR3 length is 15 residues. The CDR3 nucleotides read TGTGCCAGTAGTAGTGGGACTAGCGGGAGCAACGAGCAGTACTTC. Translation: CASSSGTSGSNEQYF.

V usage is TRBV30 and J usage is TRBJ2-7; 7 bases are shared with TRBD1. Germline lookup yields CDR1 GTSNPN and CDR2 SVGIG (reference sequence). The CDR3 length is 15 residues. Germline trimming cut 2 bases from V and 4 bases from J; bases unmatched to any gene: 11. The CDR3 region has the DNA TGTGCCTGGAGTAAACGACAGGGTAAAGGGTACGAGCAGTACTTC. Translation: CAWSKRQGKGYEQYF.

This clone showed up just a few times. The chain employs TRBV25-1 and TRBJ1-4; D gene uncertain. The CDR3 is made up of 14 amino acids. Germline lookup yields CDR1 MGHDK and CDR2 SYGVNS. V lost 4 bases, J lost 2 bases, and 8 bases lay in between. DNA for the CDR3: TGTGCCAGCAGTGGGGCGACGACTAATGAAAAACTGTTTTTT. Translation: CASSGATTNEKLFF.

This clone was picked up one time. The J gene is TRBJ2-3, the V gene TRBV27; 8 bases agree with TRBD2. CDR3 length equals 20 residues. Germline CDR1 is MNHEY and CDR2 is SMNVEV (reference sequence). With V trimmed by 4 bases and J by 0 bases, 18 bases remained unmatched. Here the CDR3 DNA reads TGTGCCAGCAGTTCCGCCCTAATTGGACTAGCCAAGACTAGCACAGATACGCAGTATTTT. Translating it yields CASSSALIGLAKTSTDTQYF.

In this sample, this clone turned up once. V usage is TRBV18 and J usage is TRBJ1-1; the D gene is possibly TRBD1 (6 bases). Germline V CDR1 and CDR2: KGHSH, LQKENI. The CDR3 is 14 amino acids. Trimming shortened V by 3 bases and J by 1 base, and 9 bases separated the two germline ends. CDR3 amino acids: CASSPMDRNTEAFF. CDR3 DNA sequence: TGTGCCAGCTCACCGATGGACAGGAACACTGAAGCTTTCTTT.

This clone has a handful of counts. This rearrangement joins TRBV10-3 to TRBJ2-7, with 8 bases matching TRBD2. V shed 6 bases, J shed 0 bases, and the junction held 4 bases outside the gene matches. CDR3 length: 14 amino acids. Germline loops: CDR1 ENHRY, CDR2 SYGVKD. CDR3 region: CAIRRREDSYEQYF. In nucleotides, the CDR3 is TGTGCCATCAGACGGCGGGAGGACTCCTACGAGCAGTACTTC.

The chain carries TRBV19 and TRBJ1-5, with 7 bases matching TRBD1. The CDR3 loop spans 17 amino acids. CDR1 and CDR2 from the germline V gene are LNHDA and SQIVND (reference sequence). The junction had 12 bases not matched to a gene; V was cut back by 7 bases and J by 0 bases. CDR3 nucleotides: TGTGCCAGTACCCCTCCGGGACAGCTATATAGCAATCAGCCCCAGCATTTT. Amino acids: CASTPPGQLYSNQPQHF.

CDR3 sequence (DNA): TGTGCCAGCAGCGAGACGGGGGCCCCGACTGAAGCTTTCTTT. Amino acid sequence: CASSETGAPTEAFF. The rearrangement uses TRBV28 and TRBJ1-1; the D gene is possibly TRBD1 (6 bases). This CDR3 spans 14 amino acids. Germline CDR1 is MDHEN and CDR2 is SYDVKM. V gave up 6 bases and J gave up 5 bases, with 16 bases separating them.

CDR3 sequence (DNA): TGTGCCAGCAGCGCCCGACCTAGCGGGAGGGCCCTAAGCAATGAGCAGTTCTTC. Translating it yields CASSARPSGRALSNEQFF. The chain couples TRBV5-4 to TRBJ2-1; 12 bases align to TRBD2. This CDR3 has 18 amino acids. Germline values: CDR1 SGHNT, CDR2 YYREEE (reference sequence). V gave up 4 bases and J gave up 6 bases; unmatched junction bases: 14.

This rearrangement joins TRBV27 to TRBJ2-3; TRBD2 matches 11 bases. The CDR3 loop spans 18 amino acids. V was clipped by 1 base and J by 4 bases; unmatched bases: 10. The germline CDR1 and CDR2 sequences are MNHEY and SMNVEV (reference sequence). The CDR3 protein is CASSLYGQLAGVSDTQYF. DNA of the CDR3: TGTGCCAGCAGTTTATACGGCCAACTAGCGGGAGTATCAGATACGCAGTATTTT.